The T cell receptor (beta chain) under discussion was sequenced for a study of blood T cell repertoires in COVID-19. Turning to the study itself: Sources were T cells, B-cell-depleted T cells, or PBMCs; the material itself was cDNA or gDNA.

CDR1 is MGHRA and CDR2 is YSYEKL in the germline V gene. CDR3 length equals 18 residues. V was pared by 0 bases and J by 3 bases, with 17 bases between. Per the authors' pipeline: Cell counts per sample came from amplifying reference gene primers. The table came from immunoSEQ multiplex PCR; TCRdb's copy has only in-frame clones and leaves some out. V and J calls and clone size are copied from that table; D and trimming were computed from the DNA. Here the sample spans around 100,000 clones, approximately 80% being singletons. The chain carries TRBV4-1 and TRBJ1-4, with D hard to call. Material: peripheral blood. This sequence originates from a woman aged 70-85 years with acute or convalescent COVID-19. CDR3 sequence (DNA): TGCGCCAGCAGCCAAGATTATTTAGGAGACCGATCTAATGAAAAACTGTTTTTT. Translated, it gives CASSQDYLGDRSNEKLFF.